This TCR beta chain was recorded in a study of blood T cells in healthy people across ages. Study-wide findings and caveats: As age increased, TCR beta diversity per million T cells fell in a roughly linear fashion.

Losses at the gene ends were 6 bases for V and 6 bases for J; bases not matched to a gene: 7. The CDR3 consists of 15 residues. Germline CDR1 is MNHNY and CDR2 is SVGAGI (reference sequence). PCR was performed a second time for about 7 to 12 cycles using a sample-barcoded 5' primer and a J-beta primer mix. TCRdb re-derived calls from the 5' RACE reads in MiXCR, one entry per CDR3 protein. This table holds around 1,500,000 distinct CDR3 sequences, 28% found once. Drawn from each donor were ten milliliters of peripheral blood. This clonotype was detected ten times or more. Its cognate antigen is unknown.

Sample: blood. The chain combines TRBV6-6 with TRBJ2-1; TRBD2 agrees at 11 bases. This TCR derives from a woman in her 30s in good health. For the CDR3, the DNA is TGTGCCAGCAGGACCCTAGCGGGGGGAGGCAATGAGCAGTTCTTC. It yields the protein CASRTLAGGGNEQFF.